Listed below are T cell receptor beta chains from one sample, sequenced in a study of identical twins. Each CDR3 protein is one row after TCRdb ran MiXCR on the 5' RACE reads. The table records hundreds of thousands of distinct CDR3 sequences, approximately 24% of them present only once. The sample also formed part of further work on T cells expressing NK-cell markers.

Specimen: CD4+ T cells sorted from blood. The receptor source for this set is a woman aged 18-35 years in good health. Both conserved end residues are trimmed from each CDR3. A D gene is named only where the DNA matches it firmly.

d_call,j_call,v_call,cdr3_aa
-,TRBJ2-7,TRBV28,ASSNGGFYEQY
TRBD2,TRBJ2-3,TRBV5-4,ASSTSTSGSTDTQY
TRBD2,TRBJ2-1,TRBV5-1,ASYSSGDYNEQF
-,TRBJ2-3,TRBV24-1,ATSAGVGDTQY
-,TRBJ2-6,TRBV7-2,ASSSDLPGANVLT
TRBD1,TRBJ1-4,TRBV14,ASSPDRGSNEKLF
-,TRBJ2-7,TRBV4-1,ASSQDVSRAPYEQY
TRBD2,TRBJ2-7,TRBV20-1,SAFPGLAVYEQY
-,TRBJ1-2,TRBV5-1,ASSSRGVYT
-,TRBJ2-3,TRBV9,ASSVRAPGDTQY
TRBD1,TRBJ2-7,TRBV9,ASSLSGGGGEQY
-,TRBJ1-2,TRBV5-1,ASSFQGTGYGYT
-,TRBJ2-1,TRBV11-3,ASSLAGGPGSEQF
TRBD1,TRBJ2-2,TRBV5-1,ASSSRQGKSWELF
-,TRBJ2-3,TRBV7-2,ASSRLQNPDTQY
-,TRBJ2-2,TRBV6-1,ASVRTYPGGTGELF
TRBD1,TRBJ2-7,TRBV10-3,AIRGSQGLSYEQY
-,TRBJ2-7,TRBV20-1,SARGGPGEQY
-,TRBJ2-1,TRBV6-2/TRBV6-3,ASSSPLRPPTSSSYNEQF
-,TRBJ1-6,TRBV5-6,ASSLVMGDLH
-,TRBJ2-1,TRBV27,ASSPWGAHEQF
-,TRBJ2-7,TRBV20-1,SASRSGLYEQY
-,TRBJ2-2,TRBV10-2,ASSESRFEYTGELF
-,TRBJ2-7,TRBV12-3/TRBV12-4,ASSFSNSYEQY
-,TRBJ2-4,TRBV25-1,ASSEGGLTGKNIQY
-,TRBJ2-7,TRBV13,ASSFRQGFSYEQY
-,TRBJ2-1,TRBV5-1,ASSSGNYNEQF
-,TRBJ2-5,TRBV15,ATSRGQIQETQY
-,TRBJ2-7,TRBV27,ASSLAVGRAFEQY
-,TRBJ2-3,TRBV24-1,ATSDNLRDTQY
TRBD1,TRBJ2-2,TRBV29-1,SGIQGAVDGELF
TRBD2,TRBJ2-7,TRBV20-1,SAQLADLREQY
-,TRBJ2-3,TRBV6-1,ASSPLAPDTQY
-,TRBJ1-2,TRBV6-5,ASSYGQGSYGYT
-,TRBJ2-6,TRBV20-1,SARVPGTNVLT
TRBD2,TRBJ2-1,TRBV4-2,ASSRPEQLAGGSYNEQF
-,TRBJ1-2,TRBV5-8,ASSLTGLYGYT
-,TRBJ2-5,TRBV3-1,ASSQDFGLETQY
-,TRBJ1-1,TRBV10-3,AISGQNPPEAF
TRBD2,TRBJ2-7,TRBV20-1,SAHRLAGGTNYEQY
TRBD1,TRBJ1-1,TRBV5-6,ASSFDRGWHTEAF
TRBD2,TRBJ2-3,TRBV10-3,AIGGGYTDTQY
TRBD1,TRBJ2-7,TRBV6-5,ASSYTGQGVYEQY
TRBD2,TRBJ2-5,TRBV5-5,ASSLRLAGGGTQY
TRBD2,TRBJ2-3,TRBV5-1,ASSVPSGGGPSQTDTQY
TRBD1,TRBJ1-4,TRBV12-3/TRBV12-4,ASSPYRGRSNEKLF
-,TRBJ1-2,TRBV12-3/TRBV12-4,ASSYGRSYGYT
-,TRBJ2-1,TRBV20-1,SAREALGLWGKQF
-,TRBJ2-7,TRBV7-9,ASSIFQGSEYEQY
-,TRBJ2-1,TRBV27,ASRQGGSSYNEQF
-,TRBJ1-5,TRBV30,AWRIGQIGPQH
-,TRBJ2-1,TRBV24-1,ATSDSGQLNNEQF
-,TRBJ1-1,TRBV29-1,SVEGIAGANTEAF
-,TRBJ2-1,TRBV7-2,ASSSYGTPLSGNEQF
TRBD2,TRBJ2-5,TRBV11-3,ASSVAAGAGETQY
-,TRBJ1-1,TRBV19,ASLLNTEAF
TRBD1,TRBJ2-1,TRBV19,ASSPGQVSSYNEQF
-,TRBJ2-7,TRBV12-3/TRBV12-4,ASSPRALFYEQY
-,TRBJ1-4,TRBV29-1,SVEDVGSEKLF
-,TRBJ2-1,TRBV29-1,SVDRSGNEQF